This T cell receptor (beta chain) derives from a study of blood T cell repertoires in COVID-19. V was clipped by 4 bases and J by 3 bases, with 20 bases between them. The CDR3 is 16 amino acids. Per germline, CDR1 SGHRS and CDR2 YFSETQ. The method was immunoSEQ multiplex PCR; TCRdb's version includes in-frame clones alone and lacks a portion of them. The sample holds 110,000 or so clones, roughly 81% seen once. Material for sequencing was peripheral blood. The chain couples TRBV5-1 to TRBJ2-7; D might be TRBD1 (5 bases). This TCR was sampled from a man in his forties or fifties with acute or convalescent COVID-19. The DNA for the CDR3 is TGCGCCAGCAGCACCAAGGGGCCGCCGGGTCTCTACGAGCAGTACTTC. Its protein is CASSTKGPPGLYEQYF.